The rows below give T cell receptor beta chains drawn from one sample of a study of T cells in Graves' hyperthyroidism and ophthalmopathy. TCRdb reanalysed the multiplex PCR reads using MiXCR and keeps one entry per CDR3 protein. The sample gives roughly 290,000 distinct CDR3 sequences, approximately 12% of which show up once; almost 8% is in the top ten. Source material: blood. The origin of the receptors is a woman aged 30 to 39 with Graves' hyperthyroidism that later progressed to Graves' ophthalmopathy. CDR3s include the opening cysteine and the closing phenylalanine or tryptophan. The D gene is left open where the match is weak. Clone size is given for some rows only: seen once, a few or many times, or a class if the clone is expanded.

J | size | D | V | DNA | CDR3
TRBJ2-1 | many | - | TRBV3-1 | TGTGCCAGCAGCCAAGGCCTTGGCCAGTACAATGAGCAGTTCTTC | CASSQGLGQYNEQFF
TRBJ2-2 | many | TRBD1 | TRBV7-9 | TGTGCCAGCAGCCAAGGGGACAGGGCAGCGGGGGAGCTGTTTTTT | CASSQGDRAAGELFF
TRBJ2-7 | many | TRBD2 | TRBV6-1 | TGTGCCAGCAGTGAAGCTTCTAGCGGAACCTACGAGCAGTACTTC | CASSEASSGTYEQYF
TRBJ2-4 | many | - | TRBV5-5 | TGTGCCAGCAGCTTGGAGGGCGAGGGGCCGGCCAAAAACATTCAGTACTTC | CASSLEGEGPAKNIQYF
TRBJ2-7 | many | - | TRBV6-1 | TGTGCCAGCAGTGAAACGAGGACACATACCTACGAGCAGTACTTC | CASSETRTHTYEQYF
TRBJ2-1 | - | TRBD1 | TRBV19 | TGTGCCAGTAGGACGACAGGGTCGGGCAATGAGCAGTCCTTC | CASRTTGSGNEQSF
TRBJ1-3 | many | - | TRBV10-3 | TGTGCCATCAGTGAGTCGGCAGGGTCCTCTGGAAACACCATATATTTT | CAISESAGSSGNTIYF
TRBJ2-5 | many | - | TRBV6-1 | TGTGCCAGTGGAGCCGTCTCGCTCCAAGAGACCCAGTACTTC | CASGAVSLQETQYF
TRBJ1-2 | few | - | TRBV6-1 | TGTGCCAGCAGTGGTGGGGGGCCCTGGGGCTACACCTTC | CASSGGGPWGYTF
TRBJ2-7 | many | - | TRBV28 | TGTGCCAGCAGTTTTGTCAGAATCTCTCACGAGCAGTACTTC | CASSFVRISHEQYF
TRBJ2-1 | many | TRBD2 | TRBV20-1 | TGCAGTGCTAGAGGGCCCAGCGGGAGATCGACGGGGAATGAGCAGTTCTTC | CSARGPSGRSTGNEQFF
TRBJ1-2 | many | - | TRBV20-1 | TGCAGTGCGCTACCCGGGAAAGCCGGCTACACCTTC | CSALPGKAGYTF
TRBJ1-2 | few | TRBD1 | TRBV6-1 | TGTGCCAGCAGGAGGACAGGGAGCAACTATGGCTACACCTTC | CASRRTGSNYGYTF
TRBJ2-3 | - | TRBD2 | TRBV9 | TGTGCCAGCAGCGTAGCTGCGGGAGCAGATACGCAGTATTTT | CASSVAAGADTQYF
TRBJ2-7 | - | - | TRBV24-1 | TGTGCCACCTCATCGAGGGGGGACGAGCAGTACTTC | CATSSRGDEQYF
TRBJ2-7 | few | TRBD1 | TRBV11-3 | TGTGCCAGCAGCTCCGGGACAGGGGGAGGCGAGCAGTACTTC | CASSSGTGGGEQYF
TRBJ2-7 | many | TRBD1 | TRBV30 | TGTGCCTGTCCGGGACAGGGGATTAACGAGCAGTACTTC | CACPGQGINEQYF
TRBJ1-5 | many | - | TRBV20-1 | TGCAGTGCTAGCGGGAGCGAGGCCGGGAACAATCAGCCCCAGCATTTT | CSASGSEAGNNQPQHF
TRBJ2-7 | many | - | TRBV7-2 | TGTGCCAGCAGCCCCCTGGAGAGGTCCTACGAGCAGTACTTC | CASSPLERSYEQYF
TRBJ2-7 | many | - | TRBV28 | TGTGCCAGCAGTGGGACTCCAGTCGAATACGAGCAGTACTTC | CASSGTPVEYEQYF
TRBJ2-3 | many | TRBD2 | TRBV19 | TGTGCCAGTAGTCTCCGGACTAGCGGAAGCACAGATACGCAGTATTTT | CASSLRTSGSTDTQYF
TRBJ2-1 | many | - | TRBV7-2 | TGTGCCAGCAGCCTCCTGGGGAGGGGACAGGCAGCTGAGCAGTTCTTC | CASSLLGRGQAAEQFF
TRBJ2-2 | - | TRBD1 | TRBV6-2/TRBV6-3 | TGTGCCAGCAGCTCGGGACAGGGGGCGGCGGGGGAGCTGTTTTTT | CASSSGQGAAGELFF
TRBJ2-7 | - | - | TRBV27 | TGTGCCAGCAGTTATCAGGGCAGGAACGAGCAGTACTTC | CASSYQGRNEQYF
TRBJ1-3 | few | - | TRBV27 | TGTGCCAGCAGTTCCGGGAACTCTGGAAACACCATATATTTT | CASSSGNSGNTIYF
TRBJ1-1 | - | TRBD1 | TRBV6-1 | TGTGCCAGCAGTCGGACAGGGGGCGACGCTGAAGCTTTCTTT | CASSRTGGDAEAFF
TRBJ2-7 | - | TRBD1 | TRBV24-1 | TGTGCCACCTCCGGACAGGCGACCTACGAGCAGTACTTC | CATSGQATYEQYF
TRBJ2-1 | many | - | TRBV5-6 | TGTGCCAGCAGCTTGGCCGGGACTCCATACAATGAGCAGTTCTTC | CASSLAGTPYNEQFF
TRBJ2-1 | many | - | TRBV29-1 | TGCAGCGGTGGGATGAGTGTGTATGGCAATGAGCAGTTCTTC | CSGGMSVYGNEQFF
TRBJ1-1 | many | TRBD1 | TRBV5-1 | TGCGCCAGCAGCTCGACAGGGGGCATGGAGAACACTGAAGCTTTCTTT | CASSSTGGMENTEAFF
TRBJ2-5 | many | - | TRBV3-1 | TGTGCCAGCAGCCAAGGAAAAAGGGGTCTACAGACCCAGTACTTC | CASSQGKRGLQTQYF
TRBJ2-5 | many | TRBD2 | TRBV28 | TGTGCCAGCAGTCCCCCCGGGGGGGCCCACGAGACCCAGTACTTC | CASSPPGGAHETQYF
TRBJ2-1 | many | TRBD2 | TRBV27 | TGTGCCAGCAGTTTAAAGAGCGGGAGCCCGTACAATGAGCAGTTCTTC | CASSLKSGSPYNEQFF
TRBJ1-4 | - | TRBD1 | TRBV6-1 | TGTGCCAGCAGCTCGGACAGGGGGAGGTCTAATGAAAAACTGTTTTTT | CASSSDRGRSNEKLFF
TRBJ2-1 | - | - | TRBV20-1 | TGCAGTGCTAGGGCTCGACAGGATCTTGATGAGCAGTTCTTC | CSARARQDLDEQFF
TRBJ2-2 | - | TRBD2 | TRBV6-1 | TGTGCCAGCAGTGAGGCGGGAGGGCCCATCGGGGAGCTGTTTTTT | CASSEAGGPIGELFF
TRBJ2-2 | many | - | TRBV5-1 | TGCGCCAGCAGCTTGGATTCGGTGGACACCGGGGAGCTGTTTTTT | CASSLDSVDTGELFF
TRBJ2-1 | many | - | TRBV10-3 | TGTGCCATCAGTGAGGCTAGTTGGCCGCATGAGCAGTTCTTC | CAISEASWPHEQFF
TRBJ1-3 | - | - | TRBV7-9 | TGTGCCAGCAGCTGGACGACCTCGGCGGACACCATATATTTT | CASSWTTSADTIYF
TRBJ2-5 | many | - | TRBV20-1 | TGCAGTGCTAGAGAAGCGGACAAAGGGGAGACCCAGTACTTC | CSAREADKGETQYF
TRBJ2-3 | - | - | TRBV5-6 | TGTGCCAGCAGCTTGGGATTCGGTACGCAGTATTTT | CASSLGFGTQYF
TRBJ2-1 | many | TRBD2 | TRBV5-1 | TGCGCCAGCAGTTTTGAGCGGGGGCCCTACAATGAGCAGTTCTTC | CASSFERGPYNEQFF
TRBJ1-4 | few | TRBD1 | TRBV20-1 | TGCAGTGCTAGACCGGGACAGGGGGAAAAACTGTTTTTT | CSARPGQGEKLFF
TRBJ2-5 | many | - | TRBV6-1 | TGTGCCAGCAGCCCAGGACGTAGTGAAGAGACCCAGTACTTC | CASSPGRSEETQYF
TRBJ2-5 | many | TRBD2 | TRBV30 | TGTGCCTGGCACCTACTAGCGGGAGAGACCCAGTACTTC | CAWHLLAGETQYF
TRBJ1-5 | many | - | TRBV30 | TGTGCCTGGAGTGTCGCCAGGGTCGTTGGTAGCAATCAGCCCCAGCATTTT | CAWSVARVVGSNQPQHF
TRBJ2-4 | many | - | TRBV7-9 | TGTGCCAGCAGCTTAGGAAGCAAAAACATTCAGTACTTC | CASSLGSKNIQYF
TRBJ2-2 | - | TRBD1 | TRBV29-1 | TGCAGCGTTTACAGGGGTAACACCGGGGAGCTGTTTTTT | CSVYRGNTGELFF
TRBJ2-7 | many | TRBD2 | TRBV28 | TGTGCCAGCAGTTTAGGGGTACCGGGACTAGCGGGTGAAAGGCCCTACGAGCAGTACTTC | CASSLGVPGLAGERPYEQYF
TRBJ2-7 | many | - | TRBV28 | TGTGCCAGCAGTTTATTTGGCTCCTACGAGCAGTACTTC | CASSLFGSYEQYF
TRBJ2-2 | - | - | TRBV19 | TGTGCCAGTAGTATAACACAGACCGGGGAGCTGTTTTTT | CASSITQTGELFF
TRBJ1-1 | - | - | TRBV18 | TGTGCCAGCTCACCGGCGGGCCTGAACACTGAAGCTTTCTTT | CASSPAGLNTEAFF
TRBJ2-5 | many | - | TRBV6-6 | TGTGCCAGCAGTTACGACGAAGAGACCCAGTACTTC | CASSYDEETQYF
TRBJ2-5 | many | TRBD2 | TRBV6-2/TRBV6-3 | TGTGCCAGCAGTAACCCAGCGGGAGGGCCAAGCGGGGAGACCCAGTACTTC | CASSNPAGGPSGETQYF